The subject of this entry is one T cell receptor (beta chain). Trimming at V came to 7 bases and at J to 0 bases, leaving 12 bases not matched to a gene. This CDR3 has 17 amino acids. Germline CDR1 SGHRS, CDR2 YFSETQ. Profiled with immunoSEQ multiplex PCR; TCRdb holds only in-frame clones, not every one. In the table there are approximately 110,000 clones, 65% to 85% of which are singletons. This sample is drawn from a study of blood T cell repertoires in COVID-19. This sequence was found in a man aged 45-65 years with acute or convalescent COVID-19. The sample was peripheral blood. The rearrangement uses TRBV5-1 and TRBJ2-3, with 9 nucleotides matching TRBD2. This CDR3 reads CASDPRAGGPSTDTQYF. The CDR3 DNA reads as TGCGCCAGCGACCCCAGGGCGGGGGGGCCAAGCACAGATACGCAGTATTTT.